This T cell receptor beta chain was documented in a study of blood T cell repertoires in COVID-19. TCRdb keeps only in-frame clones here, not all; method: immunoSEQ multiplex PCR. Of 210,000 or so clones in the sample, under 90% were seen once. Material: peripheral blood. The receptor was isolated from a man in his fifties or sixties with acute or convalescent COVID-19.

The chain's CDR3 is CASSGRGNEVAEAFF. The CDR3 nucleotides are TGCGCCAGCAGCGGCCGGGGAAATGAGGTGGCTGAAGCTTTCTTT. The chain uses TRBV5-1 and TRBJ1-1, with unresolved D. Germline loops: CDR1 SGHRS, CDR2 YFSETQ. V was shortened by 4 bases and J by 6 bases, with 19 bases between the two germline ends. This CDR3 comprises 15 residues.